This T cell receptor (beta chain) was observed in a study of T cell repertoires in cytomegalovirus infection. Study-level information: A matching HLA type, together with CMV infection, was signaled by public TCR beta signatures.

As concerns this clonotype: The antigen is not known.

Study-level findings and limits: Adding up the frequency of public TCR beta families identified people who carried CMV plus the relevant HLA. In two of eight donors, the top clonotype was HLA-C-restricted CMV-specific.

CDR1 SQVTM and CDR2 ANQGSEA come from the germline V gene. The germline V and J ends were trimmed by 4 bases and 4 bases, with 10 bases remaining between them. This CDR3 is built from 12 residues. Via MiXCR, TCRdb re-called the reads, giving one row per CDR3 protein. The sample includes approximately 630,000 distinct CDR3 sequences, roughly a quarter of them seen just once. This clonotype was obtained from a human donor in good health (CMV status not recorded). Some clones in this sample may be carry-over from other donors' samples. J is TRBJ1-2 and V is TRBV29-1; a weak D match, TRBD1 (5 bases). The sequencing sample was made of CD8+ T cells from PBMCs. The CDR3 region is CSVGGTGYGYTF. CDR3 coding DNA: TGCAGCGTTGGTGGGACGGGCTATGGCTACACCTTC.